These 32 T cell receptor beta chains originate from one sample sequenced in a study of circulating and synovial CD4+ cells in juvenile arthritis. The table came from immunoSEQ multiplex PCR; TCRdb's copy has only in-frame clones and leaves some out. The sample records fewer than 35,000 clones, 90% to 95% being singletons. The sample was CD4+ T cells from blood. All receptors come from a human donor with juvenile idiopathic arthritis.

The V call is TRBV25-1, the J call TRBJ1-1; no clear D. Germline CDR1 MGHDK, CDR2 SYGVNS. The CDR3 runs 11 residues. V lost 4 bases to trimming and J lost 2 bases, with 2 bases between them. The CDR3 region has the DNA TGTGCCAGCAGTGCAAACACTGAAGCTTTCTTT. Protein product: CASSANTEAFF.

The CDR3 DNA sequence: TGTGCCAGCAGGGTTAGGGAAGCGGGCACTGAAGCTTTCTTT. This gives the protein CASRVREAGTEAFF. The genes are TRBV5-4 and TRBJ1-1; D remains unclear. The V end was cut by 5 bases, the J end by 4 bases, with 15 bases between. From germline, CDR1 is SGHNT and CDR2 YYREEE (reference sequence). The CDR3 is 14 residues long.

CDR3 sequence reads: CSARPPSEQFF. In DNA form, the CDR3 reads TGCAGTGCTAGACCCCCCAGTGAGCAGTTCTTC. The chain couples TRBV20-1 to TRBJ2-1; D call uncertain. This CDR3 has 11 amino acids. V was trimmed by 2 bases and J by 9 bases, leaving 8 bases between them. Germline loops: CDR1 DFQATT, CDR2 SNEGSKA (reference sequence).

V and J are TRBV6-5 and TRBJ2-7; TRBD2 agrees at 8 bases. The V gene end was trimmed by 6 bases and the J gene end by 4 bases; junction bases not matched to a gene: 8. The CDR3 spans 14 residues. CDR1 is MNHEY, CDR2 SVGAGI, per germline. The CDR3 region is CASRRGVGDYEQYF. CDR3 sequence (DNA): TGTGCCAGCAGGCGGGGGGTTGGGGATTACGAGCAGTACTTC.

V usage is TRBV19 and J usage is TRBJ1-1; TRBD1 matches 7 bases. The CDR3 loop spans 15 amino acids. The V and J ends lost 6 bases and 2 bases, in that order; junction bases with no gene match: 9. The germline V gene has CDR1 LNHDA and CDR2 SQIVND (reference sequence). CDR3 nucleotide sequence: TGTGCCAGTAGAACCCAGGGGACAGCAAACACTGAAGCTTTCTTT. Translating gives CASRTQGTANTEAFF. Drawing the rest from reference TRBV19 and TRBJ1-1, the complete variable domain is DGGITQSPKYLFRKEGQNVTLSCEQNLNHDAMYWYRQDPGQGLRLIYYSQIVNDFQKGDIAEGYSVSREKKESFPLTVTSAQKNPTAFYLCASRTQGTANTEAFFGQGTRLTVV.

The chain employs TRBV5-1 and TRBJ2-5; D gene ambiguous. The J call may be mistaken, given a closer DNA end match to TRBJ2-7. Germline V gives CDR1 SGHRS, CDR2 YFSETQ. The CDR3 covers 13 residues. CDR3 sequence reads: CASSPSRAYEQYF. As DNA, the CDR3 is TGCGCCAGCAGCCCATCCCGAGCCTACGAGCAGTACTTC.

The rearrangement joins TRBV11-2 to TRBJ1-6, with D uncertain. The V and J ends lost 0 bases and 10 bases respectively, with 13 bases between them. The CDR3 contains 15 residues. Germline loops: CDR1 SGHAT, CDR2 FQNNGV. CDR3 sequence: CASSLEAVRTSPLHF. DNA for the CDR3: TGTGCCAGCAGCTTAGAAGCGGTCAGAACCTCACCCCTCCACTTT. Variable domain in full (rest from reference TRBV11-2 and TRBJ1-6): EAGVAQSPRYKIIEKRQSVAFWCNPISGHATLYWYQQILGQGPKLLIQFQNNGVVDDSQLPKDRFSAERLKGVDSTLKIQPAKLEDSAVYLCASSLEAVRTSPLHFGNGTRLTVT.

The rearrangement joins TRBV4-3 to TRBJ2-7; unclear D gene. Germline V gene sequence: CDR1 LGHNA, CDR2 YSLEER. V lost 6 bases and J lost 5, with 14 bases in between. This CDR3 has 13 residues. CDR3 sequence: CASRTIIIHEQYF. The CDR3 DNA reads TGCGCCAGCAGAACTATTATCATCCACGAGCAGTACTTC.

V is TRBV10-3 and J is TRBJ2-7; 9 bases fit TRBD1. The junction had 14 bases not matched to a gene; V was cut back by 4 bases and J by 4 bases. Germline V lookup: CDR1 ENHRY, CDR2 SYGVKD. The CDR3 covers 17 residues. The CDR3 nucleotides are TGTGCCATCAGTGGTCCGAGCCGGGACAGGGTATTATACGAGCAGTACTTC. This encodes CAISGPSRDRVLYEQYF.

V is TRBV11-3 and J is TRBJ1-1; no clear D gene. V lost 3 bases to trimming and J lost 1 base, with 6 bases between them. Germline CDR1 SGHNT, CDR2 YENEEA. The CDR3 runs 13 residues. DNA of the CDR3: TGTGCCAGCAGCTTGCGTGCGAACACTGAAGCTTTCTTT. Its translation: CASSLRANTEAFF.

V is TRBV6-1 and J is TRBJ2-3; D not certain. The CDR3 runs 14 residues. Trimming left V 3 bases short and J 7 bases short, with 14 bases between. Per germline, CDR1 MNHNS and CDR2 SASEGT. In DNA form, the CDR3 reads TGTGCCAGCAGTGATGCCAGGATTCAAAATACGCAGTATTTT. It translates to CASSDARIQNTQYF.

The chain carries TRBV4-1 and TRBJ2-2, with 8 bases identical to TRBD2. Germline V gene data show CDR1 as MGHRA and CDR2 as YSYEKL. The CDR3 is 17 residues long. J lost 4 bases, V lost 2 bases, and 9 bases had no gene match. CDR3 nucleotides: TGCGCCAGCAGCCAAATGCCTGGACTAGCATCCACCGGGGAGCTGTTTTTT. Its translation is CASSQMPGLASTGELFF.

The gene calls are TRBV28 and TRBJ1-2; tentatively, D is TRBD1 (5 bases). CDR1 is MDHEN, CDR2 SYDVKM, per germline. The germline V and J ends were trimmed by 1 base and 4 bases, with 16 bases remaining between them. The CDR3 is made up of 16 amino acids. The CDR3 DNA follows: TGTGCCAGCAGTTTATCTACCCCGGGGGGGTCCTATGGCTACACCTTC. Translation gives CASSLSTPGGSYGYTF.

This chain uses TRBV28 with TRBJ2-2; D gene unclear. Germline CDR1 and CDR2: MDHEN and SYDVKM. Deletions cut 3 bases from V and 4 bases from J, with 6 bases between. This CDR3 has 13 amino acids. Written as DNA, the CDR3 is TGTGCCAGCAGTTTTCCCCTCACCGGGGAGCTGTTTTTT. Its protein product is CASSFPLTGELFF.

This chain connects TRBV29-1 to TRBJ1-1; 7 nucleotides agree with TRBD1. J was trimmed by 3 bases and V by 5 bases; bases with no gene match: 9. The CDR3 is 14 amino acids. CDR1 and CDR2 (germline): SQVTM, ANQGSEA. The CDR3 protein is CSVKPLGTDTEAFF. DNA of the CDR3: TGCAGCGTTAAACCTCTCGGGACAGACACTGAAGCTTTCTTT. Together with reference TRBV29-1 and TRBJ1-1, the CDR3 gives the full variable domain: SAVISQKPSRDICQRGTSLTIQCQVDSQVTMMFWYRQQPGQSLTLIATANQGSEATYESGFVIDKFPISRPNLTFSTLTVSNMSPEDSSIYLCSVKPLGTDTEAFFGQGTRLTVV.

The V and J genes are TRBV5-5 and TRBJ2-7; TRBD1 matches 8 bases. In germline, CDR1 is SGHKS, CDR2 YYEKEE (reference sequence). The CDR3 extends over 13 amino acids. Unmatched junction bases numbered 6, after V lost 7 bases and J lost 3 bases. The CDR3: CASQDRVLYEQYF. The CDR3 DNA follows: TGTGCCAGCCAGGACAGGGTTCTCTACGAGCAGTACTTC.

This clone appeared once. The CDR3 here is CASSPRTGNSGDTQYF. CDR3 nucleotides: TGTGCCAGCAGCCCGCGGACCGGGAATAGTGGAGATACGCAGTATTTT. The J gene is TRBJ2-3, the V gene TRBV7-7; possibly TRBD2 for D (5 bases). The germline V gene encodes CDR1 SSHAT and CDR2 FNYEAQ (reference sequence). This CDR3 has 16 residues. The V end was cut by 5 bases, the J end by 5 bases, with 20 bases between.

J is TRBJ2-7 and V is TRBV7-2, with a possible D match to TRBD2 (6 bases). V dropped 5 bases and J dropped 2 bases, with 16 bases sitting between them. The CDR3 has 15 amino acids. Germline-derived CDR1 and CDR2 are SGHTA and FQGNSA. The CDR3: CASSASGPSTYEQYF. CDR3 bases: TGTGCCAGCAGCGCAAGCGGGCCCTCCACCTACGAGCAGTACTTC.

The chain combines TRBV4-3 with TRBJ1-1; D is unclear. Germline V gives CDR1 LGHNA, CDR2 YSLEER. This CDR3 comprises 14 residues. V lost 1 base, J lost 0 bases, and 6 bases lay in between. In nucleotides, the CDR3 is TGCGCCAGCAGCCAAGTAACTGTGAACACTGAAGCTTTCTTT. Residues: CASSQVTVNTEAFF.

The J gene is TRBJ1-2, the V gene TRBV10-3; tentative D call: TRBD1 (5 bases). There are 14 residues in the CDR3. The V gene lost 10 bases and the J gene lost 2 bases, with 17 bases spanning the gap. Germline V gives CDR1 ENHRY, CDR2 SYGVKD. The CDR3 region is CATRQLKTNYGYTF. As DNA, the CDR3 is TGTGCCACCAGACAGTTAAAAACCAACTATGGCTACACCTTC.

V and J are TRBV28 and TRBJ1-6, with D possibly matching TRBD1 (6 bases). The CDR3 has 16 residues. Trimming took 7 bases from V and 0 from J, leaving 13 bases between them. Germline V gives CDR1 MDHEN, CDR2 SYDVKM. DNA of the CDR3: TGTGCCAGCAACCCAGGGGTGAGCTCCTATAATTCACCCCTCCACTTT. Translating it yields CASNPGVSSYNSPLHF.

For this clone: Germline and junction disagree at one end, which may indicate a read error. This sample also contains other DNA sequences that code for the same CDR3. The gene calls are TRBV4-2 and TRBJ1-6; 8 bases align to TRBD1. The CDR3 has 16 residues. Germline loops: CDR1 LGHNA, CDR2 YNFKEQ. The CDR3 loop reads CASSQESGQDNSPLHF. Here the CDR3 DNA reads TGTGCCAGCAGCCAAGAATCGGGACAGGATAATTCCCCCCTCCACTTT.

J is TRBJ2-1 and V is TRBV5-1, with D hard to call. The CDR3 loop spans 16 amino acids. Germline values: CDR1 SGHRS, CDR2 YFSETQ. Trimming stripped 0 bases from V and 4 bases from J, with 14 bases between. The CDR3 protein is CASSLAGERSYNEQFF. The CDR3 DNA sequence: TGCGCCAGCAGCTTGGCCGGCGAGCGCTCGTACAATGAGCAGTTCTTC. The whole variable domain, filled in from reference TRBV5-1 and TRBJ2-1, reads KAGVTQTPRYLIKTRGQQVTLSCSPISGHRSVSWYQQTPGQGLQFLFEYFSETQRNKGNFPGRFSGRQFSNSRSEMNVSTLELGDSALYLCASSLAGERSYNEQFFGPGTRLTVL.

V gene TRBV7-8 combines with J gene TRBJ1-1; no firm D call. Between the trimmed V and J ends, which lost 7 bases and 2 bases, there was a span of 23 bases. In germline, CDR1 is SGHVS, CDR2 FQNEAQ. The CDR3 runs 17 residues. DNA of the CDR3: TGTGCCAGCACACCACTCAGTCTCAAGAACAGAAACACTGAAGCTTTCTTT. It is translated as CASTPLSLKNRNTEAFF.

The chain couples TRBV10-3 to TRBJ1-1; a possible D gene is TRBD1 (5 bases). CDR3 size: 13 residues. Germline V gene data show CDR1 as ENHRY and CDR2 as SYGVKD. V was trimmed by 6 bases and J by 3 bases, leaving 11 bases between them. The CDR3 is CAIRGGRDTEAFF. DNA for the CDR3: TGTGCCATCAGGGGGGGGAGAGACACTGAAGCTTTCTTT.

This chain uses TRBV10-3 with TRBJ2-7; TRBD2 might be the D (6 bases). V was cut by 10 bases and J by 3 bases, with 16 bases left in between. The germline CDR1 and CDR2 sequences are ENHRY and SYGVKD. The CDR3 spans 13 residues. The CDR3 region is CATRGEASYEQYF. The CDR3 DNA reads TGTGCCACCCGCGGGGAGGCTAGCTACGAGCAGTACTTC.

The chain links TRBV11-1 to TRBJ2-7; D is unresolved. The V and J ends lost 5 bases and 4 bases respectively, with 9 bases between them. This CDR3 contains 12 residues. The germline V gene has CDR1 SGHAT and CDR2 FQDESV (reference sequence). In DNA, the CDR3 is TGTGCCAGCAGCCGAGATAGTTACGAGCAGTACTTC. It encodes CASSRDSYEQYF.

This rearrangement joins TRBV5-1 to TRBJ2-1; 8 positions match TRBD1. The length of the CDR3 is 14 residues. Trimming at V came to 4 bases and at J to 0 bases, leaving 0 bases not matched to a gene. Germline V gene sequence: CDR1 SGHRS, CDR2 YFSETQ. CDR3 residues: CASSDRGSYNEQFF. CDR3 sequence (DNA): TGCGCCAGCAGCGACAGGGGCTCCTACAATGAGCAGTTCTTC. The full variable domain, completed using reference TRBV5-1 and TRBJ2-1, is KAGVTQTPRYLIKTRGQQVTLSCSPISGHRSVSWYQQTPGQGLQFLFEYFSETQRNKGNFPGRFSGRQFSNSRSEMNVSTLELGDSALYLCASSDRGSYNEQFFGPGTRLTVL.

The chain recombines TRBV6-1 with TRBJ2-7; TRBD2 might be the D (5 bases). The V gene lost 8 bases and the J gene lost 3 bases, with 8 bases spanning the gap. The CDR3 spans 11 residues. CDR1 is MNHNS and CDR2 is SASEGT in the germline V gene. The CDR3 bases are TGTGCCAGCTATGAGGGCTACGAGCAGTACTTC. It encodes CASYEGYEQYF.

V usage is TRBV19 and J usage is TRBJ1-1, with D possibly TRBD1 on 5 matching bases. V was pared by 4 bases and J by 3 bases, with 6 bases between. Per germline, CDR1 LNHDA and CDR2 SQIVND (reference sequence). The CDR3 runs to 12 residues. The CDR3 DNA reads TGTGCCAGTAGTAGGGGGGACACTGAAGCTTTCTTT. As protein: CASSRGDTEAFF.

The V gene is TRBV7-8, the J gene TRBJ1-2; D unclear. The CDR3 covers 14 residues. Germline V gene data show CDR1 as SGHVS and CDR2 as FQNEAQ. The germline V and J ends were trimmed by 1 base and 8 bases, with 14 bases remaining between them. The CDR3, as DNA: TGTGCCAGCAGCTTAGTCGGGGATCTTTGGGGCTACACCTTC. It specifies CASSLVGDLWGYTF.

This clone was counted a single time. V and J are TRBV4-1 and TRBJ2-5, with 8 bases identical to TRBD2. Germline CDR1 and CDR2: MGHRA and YSYEKL. The V segment lost 3 bases and the J segment 3 bases; nucleotides outside the gene matches: 12. The CDR3 runs 17 residues. The CDR3 nucleotides read TGCGCCAGCAGCCAGCGTCCTATCGGACTAGCTAAAGAGACCCAGTACTTC. Its translation: CASSQRPIGLAKETQYF.